The 12 T cell receptor beta chains below all came from one sample that was sequenced in a study of CD8 T cells in ankylosing spondylitis. Study outcomes and limitations: About 8 highly homologous variants made up a TCR beta motif, and this motif appeared characteristic of ankylosing spondylitis blood.

MiXCR, run by TCRdb on the 5' RACE reads, gives a single entry per CDR3 protein. The repertoire consists of fewer than 450,000 distinct CDR3 sequences, with about a sixth occurring once and the leading ten covering approximately 1%. Their antigen targets remain unknown. The sequenced sample was blood, either unsorted or a sorted T cell fraction (not recorded which). Every receptor here comes from a male donor with ankylosing spondylitis.

The rearrangement joins TRBV9 to TRBJ1-5; the D gene is possibly TRBD1 (5 bases). The CDR3 sequence is 15 residues long. Trimming shortened V by 1 base and J by 1 base, and 9 bases separated the two germline ends. Germline V CDR1 and CDR2: SGDLS, YYNGEE. The CDR3 region has the DNA TGTGCCAGCAGCGTATCCCGACAGAGCAATCAGCCCCAGCATTTT. It translates to CASSVSRQSNQPQHF.

The table lists this clonotype with a few counts. The chain links TRBV18 to TRBJ2-7, with D perhaps matching TRBD2 (6 bases). Deletions cut 3 bases from V and 3 bases from J, with 12 bases between. CDR1 is KGHSH and CDR2 is LQKENI in the germline V gene. This CDR3 region has 14 residues. The CDR3 DNA follows: TGTGCCAGCTCACCTCGGACTATTTACTACGAGCAGTACTTC. Protein product: CASSPRTIYYEQYF.

This clonotype was detected a few times. The V gene is TRBV20-1, the J gene TRBJ2-7; a possible D gene is TRBD2 (6 bases). The CDR3 contains 12 residues. V was pared by 3 bases and J by 3 bases, with 9 bases between. Germline V lookup: CDR1 DFQATT, CDR2 SNEGSKA (reference sequence). Here the CDR3 reads CSASPAGYEQYF. The CDR3, as DNA: TGCAGTGCTAGTCCAGCGGGCTACGAGCAGTACTTC.

V is TRBV9 and J is TRBJ2-3; 7 bases match TRBD1. V lost 5 bases and J lost 4; bases outside the gene matches: 4. Per the germline V gene, CDR1 is SGDLS and CDR2 is YYNGEE. The CDR3 runs to 13 residues. CDR3 sequence reads: CASSKQGPDTQYF. The CDR3 nucleotides are TGTGCCAGCAGTAAACAGGGGCCAGATACGCAGTATTTT.

This clonotype was observed a handful of times. This rearrangement joins TRBV12-3 or TRBV12-4 to TRBJ2-1; D may be TRBD2 (5 bases). Trimming took 6 bases from V and 7 from J, leaving 10 bases between them. The CDR3 sequence is 12 residues long. As DNA, the CDR3 is TGTGCCAGCAGCTCGAGGGTGAATGAGCAGTTCTTC. This translates into CASSSRVNEQFF.

This clonotype was counted a few times. The chain carries TRBV6-1 and TRBJ1-1, with TRBD1 matching over 8 bases. This CDR3 has 13 amino acids. Germline-derived CDR1 and CDR2 are MNHNS and SASEGT. Trimming removed 6 bases from V and 4 bases from J; junction bases left unmatched: 4. The CDR3 region is CASRMDRVTEAFF. CDR3 in DNA: TGTGCCAGCAGAATGGACAGGGTCACTGAAGCTTTCTTT.

The rearrangement joins TRBV15 to TRBJ2-7; 7 nucleotides line up with TRBD2. CDR3 size: 19 residues. Germline CDR1 reads LNHNV; CDR2 reads YYDKDF (reference sequence). V lost 6 bases and J lost 2; bases outside the gene matches: 22. CDR3 nucleotides: TGTGCCACCAGAAATACTAGGGTTGGGGGGGATCCCGTCCCCTACGAGCAGTACTTC. This translates into CATRNTRVGGDPVPYEQYF.

This clonotype was detected a few times. The chain couples TRBV12-3 or TRBV12-4 to TRBJ2-7; 9 bases fit TRBD2. This CDR3 contains 14 residues. The V and J ends lost 5 bases and 3 bases, in that order; junction bases with no gene match: 5. CDR3 nucleotides: TGTGCCAGCAGTAGCGGGAGGCCTCACTACGAGCAGTACTTC. Its translation: CASSSGRPHYEQYF.

The chain recombines TRBV5-1 with TRBJ2-3; D is perhaps TRBD1 (6 bases). The CDR3 covers 17 residues. CDR1 and CDR2 (germline): SGHRS, YFSETQ. The V gene lost 4 bases and the J gene lost 2 bases, with 20 bases spanning the gap. The CDR3 DNA sequence: TGCGCCAGCAGCCCCCAGGGGACCACGACACCCACAGATACGCAGTATTTT. Amino acid sequence: CASSPQGTTTPTDTQYF.

This clonotype occurred many times. The chain carries TRBV20-1 and TRBJ1-5; 11 bases match TRBD1. Germline CDR1 and CDR2: DFQATT and SNEGSKA (reference sequence). J lost 6 bases, V lost 1 base, and 5 bases had no gene match. This CDR3 spans 15 amino acids. This CDR3 is CSARGGQGESQPQHF. CDR3 nucleotides: TGCAGTGCTAGAGGGGGACAGGGGGAAAGTCAGCCCCAGCATTTT.

The sample holds a few counts of this clonotype. J is TRBJ1-3 and V is TRBV21-1. TRBV21-1 is an annotated pseudogene. CDR3 length: 15 amino acids. Written as DNA, the CDR3 is TGTGCCAGCAGCAAATTCCGGGGCTCTGGAAACACCATATATTTT. It encodes CASSKFRGSGNTIYF.

This clonotype was observed a handful of times. The rearrangement links TRBV29-1 to TRBJ1-1; D is ambiguous. CDR3 length equals 12 residues. Per germline, CDR1 SQVTM and CDR2 ANQGSEA. Deletions cut 7 bases from V and 1 base from J, with 10 bases between. CDR3 in amino acids: CSAYPGNTEAFF. The CDR3 DNA follows: TGCAGCGCTTACCCGGGGAACACTGAAGCTTTCTTT. The variable domain in full, completed from reference TRBV29-1 and TRBJ1-1, reads SAVISQKPSRDICQRGTSLTIQCQVDSQVTMMFWYRQQPGQSLTLIATANQGSEATYESGFVIDKFPISRPNLTFSTLTVSNMSPEDSSIYLCSAYPGNTEAFFGQGTRLTVV.